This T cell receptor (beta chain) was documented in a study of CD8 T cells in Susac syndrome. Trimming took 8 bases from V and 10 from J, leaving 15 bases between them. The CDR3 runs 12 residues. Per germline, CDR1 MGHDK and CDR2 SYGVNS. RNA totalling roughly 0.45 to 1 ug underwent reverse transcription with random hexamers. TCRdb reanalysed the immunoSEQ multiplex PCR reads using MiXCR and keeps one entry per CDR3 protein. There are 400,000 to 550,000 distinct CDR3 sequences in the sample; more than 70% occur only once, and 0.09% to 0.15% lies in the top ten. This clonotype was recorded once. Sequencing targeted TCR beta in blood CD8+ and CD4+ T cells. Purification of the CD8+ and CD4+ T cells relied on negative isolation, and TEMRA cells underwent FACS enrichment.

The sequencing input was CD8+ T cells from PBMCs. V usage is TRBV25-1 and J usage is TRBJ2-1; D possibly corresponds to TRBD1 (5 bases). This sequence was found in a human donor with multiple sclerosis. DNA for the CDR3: TGTGCCAGCGAAGATTACCGGACAGAGCAGTTCTTC. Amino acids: CASEDYRTEQFF.